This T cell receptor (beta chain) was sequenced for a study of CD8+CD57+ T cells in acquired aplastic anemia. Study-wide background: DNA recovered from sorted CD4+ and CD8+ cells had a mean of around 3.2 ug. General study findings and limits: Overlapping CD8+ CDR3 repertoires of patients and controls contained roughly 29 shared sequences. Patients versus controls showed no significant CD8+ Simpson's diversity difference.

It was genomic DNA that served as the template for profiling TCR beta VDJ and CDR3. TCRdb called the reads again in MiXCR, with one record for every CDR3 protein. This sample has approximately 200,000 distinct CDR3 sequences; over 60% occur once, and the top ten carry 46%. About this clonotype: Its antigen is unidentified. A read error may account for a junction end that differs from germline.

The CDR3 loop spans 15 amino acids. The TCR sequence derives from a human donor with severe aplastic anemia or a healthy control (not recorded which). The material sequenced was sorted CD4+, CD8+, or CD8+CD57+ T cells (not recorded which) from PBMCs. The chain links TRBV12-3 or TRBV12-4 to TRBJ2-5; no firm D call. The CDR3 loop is CASGFSYPGQETQYF. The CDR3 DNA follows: TGTGCCAGCGGTTTCTCCTACCCTGGCCAAGAGACCCAGTACTTC.